The 30 T cell receptor beta chains in this list originate from one sample, sequenced in a study of TIL therapy for anti-PD-1-resistant metastatic lung cancer. Sequencing used immunoSEQ v3. Assay used: immunoSEQ multiplex PCR; TCRdb lists only in-frame clones, some missing. The sample shows just under 60,000 clones, around 67% of them seen only once. Time point: pre-treatment sample, taken before nivolumab and TIL therapy. Here the sequenced sample was blood, taken at baseline. These receptors all come from a person aged 25-79 years with non-small cell lung cancer.

The chain combines TRBV4-1 with TRBJ2-5; D might be TRBD1 (5 bases). CDR1 is MGHRA and CDR2 is YSYEKL in the germline V gene. Trimming left V 1 base short and J 4 bases short, with 10 bases between. The CDR3 spans 14 residues. CDR3 sequence reads: CASSQVSQGETQYF. The CDR3 bases are TGCGCCAGCAGCCAAGTATCGCAGGGAGAGACCCAGTACTTC.

The V and J genes are TRBV18 and TRBJ1-2; D is unresolved. This CDR3 comprises 15 residues. Germline CDR1 KGHSH, CDR2 LQKENI. Between the trimmed V and J ends, which lost 1 base and 1 base, there was a span of 10 bases. DNA for the CDR3: TGTGCCAGCTCACCACAAGACCAAAATAACTATGGCTACACCTTC. Protein: CASSPQDQNNYGYTF.

V is TRBV4-2 and J is TRBJ2-1; the D is unclear. Germline V CDR1 and CDR2: LGHNA, YNFKEQ. The CDR3 is made up of 14 amino acids. V lost 2 bases and J lost 3, with 8 bases in between. The CDR3 DNA is TGTGCCAGCAGCCAACTTTCTAGCTACAATGAGCAGTTCTTC. This sequence encodes CASSQLSSYNEQFF.

The rearrangement uses TRBV11-3 and TRBJ1-1, with 8 positions matching TRBD1. V lost 3 bases, J lost 0 bases, and 9 bases stayed unmatched. The CDR3 spans 17 residues. Germline V gives CDR1 SGHNT, CDR2 YENEEA. The CDR3 spells CASSFGQGGSMNTEAFF. The CDR3 DNA reads as TGTGCCAGCAGCTTCGGACAGGGCGGGAGTATGAACACTGAAGCTTTCTTT. The variable domain in full, completed from reference TRBV11-3 and TRBJ1-1, reads EAGVVQSPRYKIIEKKQPVAFWCNPISGHNTLYWYLQNLGQGPELLIRYENEEAVDDSQLPKDRFSAERLKGVDSTLKIQPAELGDSAVYLCASSFGQGGSMNTEAFFGQGTRLTVV.

The V call is TRBV11-2, the J call TRBJ2-7; D gene ambiguous. Germline CDR1 reads SGHAT; CDR2 reads FQNNGV. CDR3 length equals 13 residues. The V end lost 9 bases, the J end lost 1 base, and 13 bases lay between the germline ends. For the CDR3, the DNA is TGTGCCAGTTTCTATCCGGGTTCCTACGAGCAGTACTTC. Its translation is CASFYPGSYEQYF. Filled out from reference TRBV11-2 and TRBJ2-7, the complete variable domain reads EAGVAQSPRYKIIEKRQSVAFWCNPISGHATLYWYQQILGQGPKLLIQFQNNGVVDDSQLPKDRFSAERLKGVDSTLKIQPAKLEDSAVYLCASFYPGSYEQYFGPGTRLTVT.

This clone was observed a few times. V and J are TRBV6-6 and TRBJ1-2; 8 bases match TRBD1. V shed 10 bases and J 8 bases; nucleotides not matched to a gene: 12. This CDR3 is built from 13 residues. Looked up from germline, CDR1 is MNHNY and CDR2 is SVGAGI (reference sequence). CDR3 amino acids: CATRQGRMWGYTF. CDR3 DNA sequence: TGTGCCACCAGACAGGGGAGGATGTGGGGCTACACCTTC.

CDR3 bases: TGTGCCAGCAGCCGGACACATGATGAGCAGTTCTTC. It translates to CASSRTHDEQFF. The gene calls are TRBV11-2 and TRBJ2-1; TRBD1 is a possible D gene (5 bases). This CDR3 spans 12 amino acids. The germline V and J ends were trimmed by 5 bases and 8 bases, with 10 bases remaining between them. Germline CDR1 SGHAT, CDR2 FQNNGV.

There are a few counts of this clone. V and J are TRBV27 and TRBJ1-5; D may be TRBD1 (6 bases). The CDR3 has 14 residues. Germline CDR1 is MNHEY and CDR2 is SMNVEV (reference sequence). The V end was cut by 5 bases, the J end by 7 bases, with 15 bases between. The CDR3 nucleotides are TGTGCCAGCAGTCCGGACAGCCTTGGCCAGCCCCAGCATTTT. Its translation is CASSPDSLGQPQHF.

This chain connects TRBV5-1 to TRBJ1-3; tentative D call: TRBD1 (5 bases). The CDR3 covers 14 residues. The germline V and J ends were trimmed by 5 bases and 2 bases, with 11 bases remaining between them. Germline assignment: CDR1 SGHRS and CDR2 YFSETQ. DNA for the CDR3: TGCGCCAGCAGAAGCGTGGGGGCTGGAAACACCATATATTTT. This sequence encodes CASRSVGAGNTIYF. The full variable domain, rest sourced from reference TRBV5-1 and TRBJ1-3, is KAGVTQTPRYLIKTRGQQVTLSCSPISGHRSVSWYQQTPGQGLQFLFEYFSETQRNKGNFPGRFSGRQFSNSRSEMNVSTLELGDSALYLCASRSVGAGNTIYFGEGSWLTVV.

The chain couples TRBV6-5 to TRBJ2-7, with D hard to call. Germline V gene data show CDR1 as MNHEY and CDR2 as SVGAGI. The CDR3 is 13 residues long. The V end lost 2 bases, the J end lost 2 bases, and 7 bases lay between the germline ends. The CDR3 here is CASSYGRTYEQYF. The CDR3 DNA sequence: TGTGCCAGCAGTTACGGCAGAACCTACGAGCAGTACTTC.

The J gene is TRBJ2-5, the V gene TRBV6-5, with D perhaps TRBD1 (6 bases). The CDR3 consists of 16 residues. Germline loops: CDR1 MNHEY, CDR2 SVGAGI. Trimming cost V 4 bases and J 4 bases, with 19 bases left between them. The CDR3 coding sequence is TGTGCCAGCAGTTTGGGGGACCAGGGGTGGGGAGAGACCCAGTACTTC. This encodes CASSLGDQGWGETQYF.

This chain joins TRBV5-6 and TRBJ2-5; D unresolved. Trimming took off 0 bases at V and 1 base at J, with 13 bases between the two ends. Germline CDR1 reads SGHDT; CDR2 reads YYEEEE. This CDR3 has 16 residues. This CDR3 reads CASSLARYSRQETQYF. The CDR3, as DNA: TGTGCCAGCAGCTTGGCCAGGTACTCCCGCCAAGAGACCCAGTACTTC.

V and J are TRBV5-1 and TRBJ1-5, with D perhaps TRBD1 (5 bases). This CDR3 contains 15 residues. Germline lookup yields CDR1 SGHRS and CDR2 YFSETQ. The V end was cut by 1 base, the J end by 15 bases, with 23 bases between. CDR3 residues: CASSLSTKWYRPGHF. The CDR3 DNA sequence: TGCGCCAGCAGCTTGTCGACCAAATGGTACAGGCCTGGGCATTTT.

The CDR3: CASSQVASGDTEAFF. In DNA form, the CDR3 reads TGCGCCAGCAGCCAAGTAGCTTCGGGGGACACTGAAGCTTTCTTT. The gene calls are TRBV4-1 and TRBJ1-1; maybe TRBD1 (5 bases). Trimming took off 1 base at V and 3 bases at J, with 12 bases between the two ends. CDR1 and CDR2 (germline): MGHRA, YSYEKL. This CDR3 spans 15 amino acids.

In regard to this clone: The same CDR3 can be traced to other DNA sequences in this sample. The chain couples TRBV30 to TRBJ1-5; perhaps TRBD1 as D (5 bases). The ends were cut back, 0 bases at V and 2 bases at J, with 5 bases in the middle. CDR1 GTSNPN and CDR2 SVGIG come from the germline V gene (reference sequence). This CDR3 comprises 13 residues. The CDR3 is CAWSVQGNQPQHF. As DNA, the CDR3 is TGTGCCTGGAGTGTACAGGGCAATCAGCCCCAGCATTTT.

This chain joins TRBV18 and TRBJ1-2; 8 bases fit TRBD1. The V segment lost 5 bases and the J segment 8 bases; nucleotides outside the gene matches: 16. Germline CDR1 is KGHSH and CDR2 is LQKENI. The CDR3 is 16 amino acids. The CDR3 loop is CASSSAGGGVREGYTF. CDR3 bases: TGTGCCAGCTCATCCGCAGGGGGCGGTGTACGTGAGGGCTACACCTTC.

CDR3 loop: CAWTWTSGNYEQYF. DNA of the CDR3: TGTGCCTGGACTTGGACTAGCGGGAATTACGAGCAGTACTTC. The genes are TRBV30 and TRBJ2-7; TRBD2 matches at 12 bases. From germline, CDR1 is GTSNPN and CDR2 SVGIG (reference sequence). The CDR3 covers 14 residues. Trimming cost V 4 bases and J 4 bases; bases outside gene matches: 5.

V and J are TRBV5-1 and TRBJ1-2; possible D gene TRBD1, 6 bases. V was shortened by 3 bases and J by 8 bases, with 20 bases between the two germline ends. The CDR3 spans 15 residues. The V gene's germline CDR1 is SGHRS and CDR2 YFSETQ. The CDR3: CASSWGDDRKEGYTF. The CDR3 DNA reads TGCGCCAGCAGCTGGGGAGATGACAGGAAAGAAGGCTACACCTTC. The complete variable domain, with remaining parts taken from reference TRBV5-1 and TRBJ1-2, reads KAGVTQTPRYLIKTRGQQVTLSCSPISGHRSVSWYQQTPGQGLQFLFEYFSETQRNKGNFPGRFSGRQFSNSRSEMNVSTLELGDSALYLCASSWGDDRKEGYTFGSGTRLTVV.

This clone was observed a few times. V usage is TRBV15 and J usage is TRBJ1-6, with 7 positions matching TRBD1. V shed 6 bases, J shed 7 bases, and the junction held 6 bases outside the gene matches. Germline values: CDR1 LNHNV, CDR2 YYDKDF (reference sequence). The CDR3 consists of 14 residues. Here the CDR3 reads CATRSGTANSPLHF. DNA of the CDR3: TGTGCCACCAGGTCAGGGACAGCCAATTCACCCCTCCACTTT.

This clone has only a few counts. The chain is built from TRBV9 and TRBJ1-6; TRBD1 might be the D (6 bases). V shed 3 bases and J shed 9 bases, with 19 bases lying between them. The CDR3 totals 16 residues. Germline CDR1 SGDLS, CDR2 YYNGEE. For the CDR3, the DNA is TGTGCCAGCAGCGCCAACAGGGAGCCCACTCGTTCACCCCTCCACTTT. As protein: CASSANREPTRSPLHF.

This clone has a handful of counts. The V gene is TRBV25-1, the J gene TRBJ1-5; no definite D call. Looked up from germline, CDR1 is MGHDK and CDR2 is SYGVNS. Trimming left V 4 bases short and J 7 bases short, with 8 bases between. This CDR3 comprises 12 residues. For the CDR3, the DNA is TGTGCCAGCAGTGCGTTGGGCCAGCCCCAGCATTTT. This gives the protein CASSALGQPQHF.

This chain links TRBV5-4 with TRBJ2-7; TRBD2 is a possible D gene (5 bases). The germline V gene has CDR1 SGHNT and CDR2 YYREEE (reference sequence). V was clipped by 0 bases and J by 3 bases, with 10 bases between them. The CDR3 contains 14 residues. CDR3 coding DNA: TGTGCCAGCAGCTTGGAACCGGGGAACTACGAGCAGTACTTC. Encoded protein: CASSLEPGNYEQYF.

The chain combines TRBV19 with TRBJ2-1; a weak D match, TRBD2 (6 bases). Germline V gene sequence: CDR1 LNHDA, CDR2 SQIVND (reference sequence). V dropped 0 bases and J dropped 1 base, with 13 bases sitting between them. This CDR3 region has 17 residues. CDR3 in DNA: TGTGCCAGTAGTATAGACTCGGCGGGGCCTTCCTACAATGAGCAGTTCTTC. Encoded protein: CASSIDSAGPSYNEQFF.

This chain uses TRBV29-1 with TRBJ2-7; D unclear. This CDR3 contains 12 residues. In germline, CDR1 is SQVTM, CDR2 ANQGSEA. The germline V and J ends were trimmed by 4 bases and 1 base, with 8 bases remaining between them. The CDR3 region is CSVVRNSYEQYF. In DNA form, the CDR3 reads TGCAGCGTTGTGCGGAATTCCTACGAGCAGTACTTC.

The CDR3 loop reads CAISDVLGTGELFF. In DNA form, the CDR3 reads TGTGCCATCAGTGATGTACTAGGCACCGGGGAGCTGTTTTTT. The J gene is TRBJ2-2, the V gene TRBV10-3, with D possibly being TRBD2 (5 bases). Per germline, CDR1 ENHRY and CDR2 SYGVKD. This CDR3 has 14 amino acids. V was clipped by 3 bases and J by 4 bases, with 9 bases between them.

V gene TRBV2 combines with J gene TRBJ1-1, with a possible D match to TRBD1 (5 bases). The CDR3 consists of 13 residues. Trimming stripped 4 bases from V and 1 base from J, with 7 bases between. CDR1 and CDR2 (germline): SNHLY, FYNNEI. The chain's CDR3 is CASSVRANTEAFF. The CDR3 region has the DNA TGTGCCAGCAGTGTCAGGGCGAACACTGAAGCTTTCTTT.

The table lists this clone with a few counts. CDR3 sequence reads: CASSFAGGNQPQHF. The CDR3 bases are TGTGCCAGCAGCTTCGCGGGGGGAAATCAGCCCCAGCATTTT. The V and J genes are TRBV7-9 and TRBJ1-5; D may be TRBD1 (5 bases). Trimming removed 3 bases at V and 4 bases at J, with 10 bases between. In germline, CDR1 is SEHNR, CDR2 FQNEAQ (reference sequence). The CDR3 runs to 14 residues.

The chain links TRBV4-3 to TRBJ1-4, with TRBD1 as a possible D gene (6 bases). This CDR3 has 16 residues. Between the trimmed V and J ends, which lost 0 bases and 5 bases, there was a span of 13 bases. The germline V gene has CDR1 LGHNA and CDR2 YSLEER. The CDR3 sequence is CASSQDGRGGNEKLFF. CDR3 sequence (DNA): TGCGCCAGCAGCCAAGACGGTCGGGGGGGCAATGAAAAACTGTTTTTT.

This chain connects TRBV7-2 to TRBJ1-6; D is ambiguous. Trimming took 1 base from V and 6 from J, leaving 10 bases between them. This CDR3 comprises 15 residues. Germline assignment: CDR1 SGHTA and CDR2 FQGNSA. The CDR3 DNA reads TGTGCCAGCAGCTTAGGCCTGAGACCTAATTCACCCCTCCACTTT. This encodes CASSLGLRPNSPLHF.

The J gene is TRBJ2-3, the V gene TRBV28, with 9 bases fitting TRBD1. The CDR3 covers 17 residues. The germline CDR1 and CDR2 sequences are MDHEN and SYDVKM. V dropped 7 bases and J dropped 3; count of bases not matched to a gene: 14. CDR3 in amino acids: CASTDHPGQGLTDTQYF. The CDR3 coding sequence is TGTGCCAGCACCGATCACCCGGGACAGGGCCTTACAGATACGCAGTATTTT.